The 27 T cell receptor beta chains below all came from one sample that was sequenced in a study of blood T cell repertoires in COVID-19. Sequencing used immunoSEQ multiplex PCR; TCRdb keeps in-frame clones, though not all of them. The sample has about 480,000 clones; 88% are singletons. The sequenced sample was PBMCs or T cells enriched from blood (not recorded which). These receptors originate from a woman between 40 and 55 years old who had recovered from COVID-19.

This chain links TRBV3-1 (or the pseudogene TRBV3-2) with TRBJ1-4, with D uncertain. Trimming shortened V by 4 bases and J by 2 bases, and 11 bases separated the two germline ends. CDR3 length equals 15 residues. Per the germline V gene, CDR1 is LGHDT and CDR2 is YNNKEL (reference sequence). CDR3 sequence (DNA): TGTGCCAGCAGCCTTCAGTCCGGGACTAATGAAAAACTGTTTTTT. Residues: CASSLQSGTNEKLFF.

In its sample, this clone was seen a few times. Here the CDR3 reads CASSLDRGVAEAFF. Written as DNA, the CDR3 is TGTGCCAGCTCACTGGACAGGGGGGTCGCTGAAGCTTTCTTT. The rearrangement uses TRBV18 and TRBJ1-1; TRBD1 agrees at 10 bases. CDR3 size: 14 residues. Germline V gene data show CDR1 as KGHSH and CDR2 as LQKENI. After removal of 4 bases from V and 6 bases from J, the junction contained 5 bases not matched to a gene.

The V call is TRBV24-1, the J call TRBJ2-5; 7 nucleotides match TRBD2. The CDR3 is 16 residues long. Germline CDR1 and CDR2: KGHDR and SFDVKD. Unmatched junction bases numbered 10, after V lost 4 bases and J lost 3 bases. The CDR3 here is CATSEVQRDGEETQYF. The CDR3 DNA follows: TGTGCCACCAGTGAGGTGCAGCGGGACGGAGAAGAGACCCAGTACTTC.

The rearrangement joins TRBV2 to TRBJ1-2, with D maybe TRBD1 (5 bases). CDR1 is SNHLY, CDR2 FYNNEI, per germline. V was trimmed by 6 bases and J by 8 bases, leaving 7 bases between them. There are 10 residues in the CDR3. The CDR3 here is CASRQGGYTF. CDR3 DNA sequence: TGTGCCAGCAGGCAGGGAGGCTACACCTTC.

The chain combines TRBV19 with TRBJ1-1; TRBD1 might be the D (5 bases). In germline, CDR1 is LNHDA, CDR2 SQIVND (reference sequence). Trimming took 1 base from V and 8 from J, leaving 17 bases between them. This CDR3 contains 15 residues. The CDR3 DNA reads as TGTGCCAGTAGTATAGTGATGGGGCGTATGGGCGAAGCTTTCTTT. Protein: CASSIVMGRMGEAFF.

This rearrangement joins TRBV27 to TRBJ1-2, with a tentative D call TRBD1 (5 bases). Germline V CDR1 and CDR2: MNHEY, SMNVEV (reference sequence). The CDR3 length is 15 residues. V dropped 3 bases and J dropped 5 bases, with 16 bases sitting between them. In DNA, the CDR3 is TGTGCCAGCAGTTTTGGCAGGGCTCCCAATTATGGCTACACCTTC. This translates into CASSFGRAPNYGYTF.

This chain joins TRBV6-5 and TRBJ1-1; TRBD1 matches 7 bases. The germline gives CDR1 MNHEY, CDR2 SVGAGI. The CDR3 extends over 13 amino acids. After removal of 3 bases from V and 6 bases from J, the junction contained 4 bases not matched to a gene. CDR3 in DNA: TGTGCCAGCAGTTATAACAGGGGTTCTGAAGCTTTCTTT. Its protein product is CASSYNRGSEAFF.

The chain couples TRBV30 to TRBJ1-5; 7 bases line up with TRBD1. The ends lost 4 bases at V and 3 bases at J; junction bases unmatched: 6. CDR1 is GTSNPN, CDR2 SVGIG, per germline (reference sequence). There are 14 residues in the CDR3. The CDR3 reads CAWNRQGPNQPQHF. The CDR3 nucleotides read TGTGCCTGGAATAGACAGGGCCCCAATCAGCCCCAGCATTTT.

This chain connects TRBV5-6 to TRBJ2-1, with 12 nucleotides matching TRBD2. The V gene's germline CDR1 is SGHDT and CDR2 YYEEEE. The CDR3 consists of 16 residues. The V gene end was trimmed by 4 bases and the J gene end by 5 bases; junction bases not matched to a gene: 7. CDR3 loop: CASSRLAGGNDNEQFF. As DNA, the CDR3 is TGTGCCAGCAGCCGCCTAGCGGGAGGGAACGACAATGAGCAGTTCTTC. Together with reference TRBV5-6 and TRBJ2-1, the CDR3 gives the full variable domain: DAGVTQSPTHLIKTRGQQVTLRCSPKSGHDTVSWYQQALGQGPQFIFQYYEEEERQRGNFPDRFSGHQFPNYSSELNVNALLLGDSALYLCASSRLAGGNDNEQFFGPGTRLTVL.

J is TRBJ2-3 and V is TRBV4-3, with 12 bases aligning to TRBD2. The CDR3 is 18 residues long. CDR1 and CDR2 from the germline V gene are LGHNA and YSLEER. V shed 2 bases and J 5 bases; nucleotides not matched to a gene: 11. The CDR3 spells CASSQSHNPGLAGDTQYF. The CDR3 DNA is TGCGCCAGCAGCCAATCTCATAATCCGGGACTAGCGGGAGATACGCAGTATTTT.

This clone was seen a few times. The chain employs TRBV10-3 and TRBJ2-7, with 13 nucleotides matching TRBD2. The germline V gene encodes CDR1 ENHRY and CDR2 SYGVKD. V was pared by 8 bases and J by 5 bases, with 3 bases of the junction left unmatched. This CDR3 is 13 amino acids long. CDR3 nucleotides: TGTGCCATCGGACTAGCGGGAGAAGACGAGCAGTACTTC. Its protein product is CAIGLAGEDEQYF.

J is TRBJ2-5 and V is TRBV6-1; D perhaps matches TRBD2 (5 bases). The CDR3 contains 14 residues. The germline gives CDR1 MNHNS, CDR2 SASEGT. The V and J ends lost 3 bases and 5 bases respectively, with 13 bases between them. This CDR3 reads CASSDRGSGETQYF. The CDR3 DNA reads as TGTGCCAGCAGTGATCGAGGGAGTGGGGAGACCCAGTACTTC.

CDR3 loop: CASSPRDRSVYGYTF. The CDR3 DNA sequence: TGTGCCAGCAGCCCCCGGGACAGGTCCGTCTATGGCTACACCTTC. The chain couples TRBV5-6 to TRBJ1-2; 8 nucleotides match TRBD1. Looked up from germline, CDR1 is SGHDT and CDR2 is YYEEEE. Trimming cost V 4 bases and J 4 bases; bases outside gene matches: 9. CDR3 length equals 15 residues. The full variable domain, rest sourced from reference TRBV5-6 and TRBJ1-2, is DAGVTQSPTHLIKTRGQQVTLRCSPKSGHDTVSWYQQALGQGPQFIFQYYEEEERQRGNFPDRFSGHQFPNYSSELNVNALLLGDSALYLCASSPRDRSVYGYTFGSGTRLTVV.

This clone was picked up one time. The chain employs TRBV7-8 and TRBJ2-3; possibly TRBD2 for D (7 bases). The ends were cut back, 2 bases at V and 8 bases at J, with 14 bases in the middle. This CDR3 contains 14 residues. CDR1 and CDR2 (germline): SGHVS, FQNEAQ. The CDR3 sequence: CASSLRGAVVTQYF. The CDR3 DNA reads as TGTGCCAGCAGCTTACGGGGGGCAGTGGTTACGCAGTATTTT. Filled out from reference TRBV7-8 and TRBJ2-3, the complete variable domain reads GAGVSQSPRYKVAKRGQDVALRCDPISGHVSLFWYQQALGQGPEFLTYFQNEAQLDKSGLPSDRFFAERPEGSVSTLKIQRTQQEDSAVYLCASSLRGAVVTQYFGPGTRLTVL.

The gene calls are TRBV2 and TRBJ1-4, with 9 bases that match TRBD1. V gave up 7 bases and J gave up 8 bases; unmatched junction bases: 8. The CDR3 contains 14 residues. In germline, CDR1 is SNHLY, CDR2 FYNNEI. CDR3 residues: CASMWDRAGEKLFF. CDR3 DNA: TGTGCCAGCATGTGGGACAGGGCTGGAGAAAAACTGTTTTTT. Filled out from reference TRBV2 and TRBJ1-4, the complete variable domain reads EPEVTQTPSHQVTQMGQEVILRCVPISNHLYFYWYRQILGQKVEFLVSFYNNEISEKSEIFDDQFSVERPDGSNFTLKIRSTKLEDSAMYFCASMWDRAGEKLFFGSGTQLSVL.

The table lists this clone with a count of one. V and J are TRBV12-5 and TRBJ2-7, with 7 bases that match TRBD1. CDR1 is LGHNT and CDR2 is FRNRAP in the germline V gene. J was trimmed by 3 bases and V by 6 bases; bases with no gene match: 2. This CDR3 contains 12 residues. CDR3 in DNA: TGTGCTAGTGGGTGGGACAGCTACGAGCAGTACTTC. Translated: CASGWDSYEQYF.

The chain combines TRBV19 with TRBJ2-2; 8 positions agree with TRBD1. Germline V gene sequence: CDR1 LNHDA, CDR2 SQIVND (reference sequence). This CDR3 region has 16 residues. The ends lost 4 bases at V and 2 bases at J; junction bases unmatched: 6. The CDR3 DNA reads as TGTGCCAGTAGTAGGACAGGGAGCCCTAACACCGGGGAGCTGTTTTTT. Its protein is CASSRTGSPNTGELFF.

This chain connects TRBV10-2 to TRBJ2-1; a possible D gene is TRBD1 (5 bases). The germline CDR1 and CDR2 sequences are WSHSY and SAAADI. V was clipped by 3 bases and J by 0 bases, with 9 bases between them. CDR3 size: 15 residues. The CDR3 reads CASSERQLSYNEQFF. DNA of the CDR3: TGCGCCAGCAGTGAACGACAGCTCTCCTACAATGAGCAGTTCTTC.

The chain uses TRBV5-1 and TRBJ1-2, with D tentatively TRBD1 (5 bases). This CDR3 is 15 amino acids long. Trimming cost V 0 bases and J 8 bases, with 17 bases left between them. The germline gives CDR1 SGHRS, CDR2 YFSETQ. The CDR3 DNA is TGCGCCAGCAGCTTGGCAGACAGCCTCCTCGTCGGCTACACCTTC. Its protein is CASSLADSLLVGYTF.

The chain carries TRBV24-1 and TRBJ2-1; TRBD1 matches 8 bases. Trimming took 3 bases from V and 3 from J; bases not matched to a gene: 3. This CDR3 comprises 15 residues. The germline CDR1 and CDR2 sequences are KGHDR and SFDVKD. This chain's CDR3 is CATSDPGQVYNEQFF. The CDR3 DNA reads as TGTGCCACCAGTGATCCGGGACAGGTCTACAATGAGCAGTTCTTC.

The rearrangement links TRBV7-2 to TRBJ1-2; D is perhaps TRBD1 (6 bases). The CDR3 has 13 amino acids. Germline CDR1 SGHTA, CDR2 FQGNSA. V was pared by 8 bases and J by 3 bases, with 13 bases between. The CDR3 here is CASSGRTDYGYTF. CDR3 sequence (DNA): TGTGCCAGCTCCGGACGGACAGACTATGGCTACACCTTC.

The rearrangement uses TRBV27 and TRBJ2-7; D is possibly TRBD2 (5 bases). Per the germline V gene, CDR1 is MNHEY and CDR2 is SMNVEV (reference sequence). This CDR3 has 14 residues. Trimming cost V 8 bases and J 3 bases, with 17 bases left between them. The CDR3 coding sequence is TGTGCCAGCCGCTCCGGAGGTCCCTACTACGAGCAGTACTTC. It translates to CASRSGGPYYEQYF.

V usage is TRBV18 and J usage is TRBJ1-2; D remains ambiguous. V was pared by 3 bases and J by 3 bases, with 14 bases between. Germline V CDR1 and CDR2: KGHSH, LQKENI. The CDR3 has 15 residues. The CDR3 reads CASSPRPLRDYGYTF. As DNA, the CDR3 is TGTGCCAGCTCACCTCGGCCTCTACGGGACTATGGCTACACCTTC.

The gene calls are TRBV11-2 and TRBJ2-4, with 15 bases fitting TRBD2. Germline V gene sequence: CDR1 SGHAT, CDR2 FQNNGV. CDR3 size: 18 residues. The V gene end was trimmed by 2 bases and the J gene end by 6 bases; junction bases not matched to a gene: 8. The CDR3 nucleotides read TGTGCCAGCAGCTTACTTCGGACTAGCGGGAGGGTTAGAAACATTCAGTACTTC. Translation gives CASSLLRTSGRVRNIQYF.

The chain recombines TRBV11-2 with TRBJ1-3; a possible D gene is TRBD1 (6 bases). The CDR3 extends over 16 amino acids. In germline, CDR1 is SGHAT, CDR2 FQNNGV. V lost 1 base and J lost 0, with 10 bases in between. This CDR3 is CASSLVGGASGNTIYF. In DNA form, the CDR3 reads TGTGCCAGCAGCTTAGTCGGGGGGGCCTCTGGAAACACCATATATTTT.

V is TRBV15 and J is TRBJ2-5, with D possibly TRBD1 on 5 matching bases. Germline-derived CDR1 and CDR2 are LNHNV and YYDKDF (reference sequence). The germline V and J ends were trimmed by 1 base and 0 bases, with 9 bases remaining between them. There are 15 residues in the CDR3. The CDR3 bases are TGTGCCACCAGCAGAGGGACACAGTACCAAGAGACCCAGTACTTC. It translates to CATSRGTQYQETQYF.

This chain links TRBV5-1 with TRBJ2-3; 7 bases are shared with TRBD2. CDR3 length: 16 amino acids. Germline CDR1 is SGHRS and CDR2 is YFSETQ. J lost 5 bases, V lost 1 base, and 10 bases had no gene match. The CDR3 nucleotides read TGCGCCAGCAGCTTGTTGGGCGGGAGTATAGGAGATACGCAGTATTTT. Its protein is CASSLLGGSIGDTQYF. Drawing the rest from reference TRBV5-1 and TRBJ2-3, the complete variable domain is KAGVTQTPRYLIKTRGQQVTLSCSPISGHRSVSWYQQTPGQGLQFLFEYFSETQRNKGNFPGRFSGRQFSNSRSEMNVSTLELGDSALYLCASSLLGGSIGDTQYFGPGTRLTVL.